Listed here are 10 T cell receptor beta chains from one sample, sequenced in a study of vaccination effects on CD4 cells after COVID-19. Which antigens these TCRs recognize remains unknown. Using immunoSEQ multiplex PCR, the repertoire was profiled, and TCRdb retains in-frame clones only, with some absent. The sample has under 13,000 clones; roughly 74% are singletons. Sequencing in the ViraFEST assay came after antigen-specific CD4+ T cells had been expanded with viral peptide pools, which were used to stimulate PBMC. Researchers isolated CD4+ T cells once about eleven days of culture had elapsed. The specimen comprised CD4+ T cells from PBMCs cultured with HCoV-229E spike peptides, sampled before COVID-19 vaccination. Source of these receptors: a human donor who received a COVID-19 vaccine.

The rearrangement joins TRBV6-5 to TRBJ1-5; the D is unclear. Germline V CDR1 and CDR2: MNHEY, SVGAGI. CDR3 length: 12 amino acids. Trimming took 6 bases from V and 0 from J, leaving 3 bases between them. The CDR3 sequence: CASRDSNQPQHF. For the CDR3, the DNA is TGTGCCAGCAGGGATAGCAATCAGCCCCAGCATTTT.

The V and J genes are TRBV5-4 and TRBJ2-7; D is possibly TRBD2 (5 bases). CDR3 length: 15 residues. Germline V CDR1 and CDR2: SGHNT, YYREEE (reference sequence). Trimming cost V 6 bases and J 5 bases, with 21 bases left between them. CDR3 DNA sequence: TGTGCCAGCACCCGGGAACCTGCTCATCTCGACGAGCAGTACTTC. Translated, it gives CASTREPAHLDEQYF. Full variable domain (rest looked up from reference TRBV5-4 and TRBJ2-7): ETGVTQSPTHLIKTRGQQVTLRCSSQSGHNTVSWYQQALGQGPQFIFQYYREEENGRGNFPPRFSGLQFPNYSSELNVNALELDDSALYLCASTREPAHLDEQYFGPGTRLTVT.

V gene TRBV6-5 combines with J gene TRBJ1-2, with D possibly TRBD1 on 5 matching bases. Germline CDR1 MNHEY, CDR2 SVGAGI. This CDR3 has 15 amino acids. V lost 5 bases to trimming and J lost 4 bases, with 17 bases between them. The CDR3 DNA follows: TGTGCCAGCAGTCGGACAACGGGACGGAGCTATGGCTACACCTTC. Amino acids: CASSRTTGRSYGYTF.

This chain connects TRBV25-1 to TRBJ2-7; 7 positions match TRBD1. There are 14 residues in the CDR3. Germline assignment: CDR1 MGHDK and CDR2 SYGVNS. The ends lost 3 bases at V and 3 bases at J; junction bases unmatched: 5. The CDR3 coding sequence is TGTGCCAGCAGTGATCGGGACAGCCACTACGAGCAGTACTTC. Amino acid sequence: CASSDRDSHYEQYF.

This chain joins TRBV18 and TRBJ2-5; a weak D match, TRBD1 (6 bases). This CDR3 spans 13 amino acids. CDR1 is KGHSH and CDR2 is LQKENI in the germline V gene. V was trimmed by 5 bases and J by 5 bases, leaving 12 bases between them. CDR3 protein: CASSRDKGETQYF. For the CDR3, the DNA is TGTGCCAGCTCAAGGGACAAGGGGGAGACCCAGTACTTC.

The chain carries TRBV24-1 and TRBJ2-3, with D possibly being TRBD2 (5 bases). The CDR3 length is 15 residues. Germline lookup yields CDR1 KGHDR and CDR2 SFDVKD. V shed 5 bases and J shed 2 bases, with 13 bases lying between them. As DNA, the CDR3 is TGTGCCACCAGTGTTTCACAGCTAGCCACAGATACGCAGTATTTT. Protein sequence: CATSVSQLATDTQYF.

In nucleotides, the CDR3 is TGTGCCAGTAGCCCCCGGGGGGGAACCGGGGAGCTGTTTTTT. Encoded protein: CASSPRGGTGELFF. This chain links TRBV19 with TRBJ2-2; TRBD2 matches at 8 bases. This CDR3 region has 14 residues. Germline lookup yields CDR1 LNHDA and CDR2 SQIVND (reference sequence). Trimming cost V 6 bases and J 5 bases; bases outside gene matches: 5.

The chain carries TRBV5-1 and TRBJ2-7; TRBD1 might be the D (6 bases). This CDR3 comprises 15 residues. V dropped 2 bases and J dropped 6 bases, with 18 bases sitting between them. The germline gives CDR1 SGHRS, CDR2 YFSETQ. CDR3 coding DNA: TGCGCCAGCAGCTTATCAGGGGCTGGCCCTAGCGAGCAGTACTTC. It codes for CASSLSGAGPSEQYF.

The chain couples TRBV3-1 (or the pseudogene TRBV3-2) to TRBJ2-2; D remains unclear. Germline-derived CDR1 and CDR2 are LGHDT and YNNKEL (reference sequence). Trimming took off 4 bases at V and 7 bases at J, with 16 bases between the two ends. This CDR3 is built from 15 residues. CDR3 DNA sequence: TGTGCCAGCAGCCCCTCGACTGTAGGCTACGGGGAGCTGTTTTTT. It is translated as CASSPSTVGYGELFF.

The V gene is TRBV5-6, the J gene TRBJ2-5, with D perhaps assigned TRBD1 or TRBD2 (5 bases each). Germline V lookup: CDR1 SGHDT, CDR2 YYEEEE. The CDR3 has 12 residues. V dropped 4 bases and J dropped 4 bases, with 8 bases sitting between them. CDR3 loop: CASSRDGETQYF. The CDR3 DNA is TGTGCCAGCAGCCGGGACGGAGAGACCCAGTACTTC.